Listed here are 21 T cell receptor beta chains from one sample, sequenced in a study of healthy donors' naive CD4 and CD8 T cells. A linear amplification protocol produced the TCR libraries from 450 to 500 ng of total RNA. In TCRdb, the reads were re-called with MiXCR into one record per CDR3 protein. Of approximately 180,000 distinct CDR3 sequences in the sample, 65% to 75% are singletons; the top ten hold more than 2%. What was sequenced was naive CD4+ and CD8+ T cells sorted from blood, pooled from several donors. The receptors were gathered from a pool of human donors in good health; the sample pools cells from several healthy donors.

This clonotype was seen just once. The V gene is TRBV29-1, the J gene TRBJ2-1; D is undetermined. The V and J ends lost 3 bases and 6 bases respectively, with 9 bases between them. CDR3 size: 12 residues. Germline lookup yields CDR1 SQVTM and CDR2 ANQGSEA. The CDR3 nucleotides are TGCAGCGTTGAGCCCACCTCCAATGAGCAGTTCTTC. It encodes CSVEPTSNEQFF.

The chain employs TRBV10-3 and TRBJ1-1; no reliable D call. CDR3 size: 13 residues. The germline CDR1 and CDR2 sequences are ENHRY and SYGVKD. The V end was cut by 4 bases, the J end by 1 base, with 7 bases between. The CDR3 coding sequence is TGTGCCATCAGTGTGGCCGGGAACACTGAAGCTTTCTTT. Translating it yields CAISVAGNTEAFF.

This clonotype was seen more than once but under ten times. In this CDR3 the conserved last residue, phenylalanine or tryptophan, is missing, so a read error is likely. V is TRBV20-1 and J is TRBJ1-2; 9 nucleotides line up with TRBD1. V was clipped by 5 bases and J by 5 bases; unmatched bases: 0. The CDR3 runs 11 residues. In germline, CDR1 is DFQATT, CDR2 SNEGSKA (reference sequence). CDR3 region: CSAGQGYGYTL. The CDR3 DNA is TGCAGTGCTGGACAGGGGTATGGCTACACCCTC.

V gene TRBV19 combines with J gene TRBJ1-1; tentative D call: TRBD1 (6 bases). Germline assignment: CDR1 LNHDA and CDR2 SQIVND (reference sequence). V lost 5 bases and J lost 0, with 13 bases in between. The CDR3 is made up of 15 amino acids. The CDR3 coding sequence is TGTGCCAGTAGTGCGATGGACAGCATGAACACTGAAGCTTTCTTT. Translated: CASSAMDSMNTEAFF.

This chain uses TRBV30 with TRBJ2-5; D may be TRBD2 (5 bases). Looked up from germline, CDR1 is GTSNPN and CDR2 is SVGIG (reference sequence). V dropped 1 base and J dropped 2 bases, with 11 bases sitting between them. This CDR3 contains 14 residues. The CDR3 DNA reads TGTGCCTGGAGTGCCCCCGGGATACAAGAGACCCAGTACTTC. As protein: CAWSAPGIQETQYF.

The CDR3, as DNA: TGTGCCAGCGGAGGAGCCGGCCTGCCGAACACTGAAGCTTTCTTT. Its translation is CASGGAGLPNTEAFF. The rearrangement joins TRBV27 to TRBJ1-1; D is ambiguous. The germline gives CDR1 MNHEY, CDR2 SMNVEV (reference sequence). This CDR3 comprises 15 residues. V shed 8 bases and J shed 1 base, with 17 bases lying between them.

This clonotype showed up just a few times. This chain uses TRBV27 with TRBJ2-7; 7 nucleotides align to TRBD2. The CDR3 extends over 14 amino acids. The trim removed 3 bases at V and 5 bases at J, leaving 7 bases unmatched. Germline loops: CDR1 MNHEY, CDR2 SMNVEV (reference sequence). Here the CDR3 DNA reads TGTGCCAGCAGTTTGGGCGGGAGCGGTGACGAGCAGTACTTC. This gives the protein CASSLGGSGDEQYF.

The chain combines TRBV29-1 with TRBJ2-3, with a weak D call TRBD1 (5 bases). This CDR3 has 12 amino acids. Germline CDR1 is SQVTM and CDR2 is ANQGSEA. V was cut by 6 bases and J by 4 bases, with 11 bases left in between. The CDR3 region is CSVRLGPDTQYF. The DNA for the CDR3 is TGCAGCGTACGTTTGGGGCCAGATACGCAGTATTTT.

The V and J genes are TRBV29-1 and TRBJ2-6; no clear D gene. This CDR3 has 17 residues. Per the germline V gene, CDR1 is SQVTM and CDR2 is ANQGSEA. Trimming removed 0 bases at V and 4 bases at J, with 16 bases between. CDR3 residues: CSVEDGLGWEGANVLTF. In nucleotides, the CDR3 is TGCAGCGTTGAAGATGGTTTGGGTTGGGAAGGGGCCAACGTCCTGACTTTC.

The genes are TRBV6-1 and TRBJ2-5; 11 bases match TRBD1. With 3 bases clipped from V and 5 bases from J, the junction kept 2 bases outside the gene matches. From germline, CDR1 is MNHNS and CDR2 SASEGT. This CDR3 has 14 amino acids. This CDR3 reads CASSDRTGGETQYF. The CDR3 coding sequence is TGTGCCAGCAGTGACCGGACAGGGGGCGAGACCCAGTACTTC.

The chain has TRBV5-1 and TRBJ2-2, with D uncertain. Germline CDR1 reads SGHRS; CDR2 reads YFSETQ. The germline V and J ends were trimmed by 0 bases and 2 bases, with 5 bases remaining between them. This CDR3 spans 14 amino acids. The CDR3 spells CASSLGINTGELFF. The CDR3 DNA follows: TGCGCCAGCAGCTTGGGCATCAACACCGGGGAGCTGTTTTTT.

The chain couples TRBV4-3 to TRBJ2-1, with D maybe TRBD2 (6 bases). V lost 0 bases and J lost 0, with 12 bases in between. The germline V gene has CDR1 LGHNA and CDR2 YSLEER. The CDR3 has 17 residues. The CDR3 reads CASSQDPEGSSYNEQFF. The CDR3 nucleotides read TGCGCCAGCAGCCAAGATCCGGAGGGATCCTCCTACAATGAGCAGTTCTTC.

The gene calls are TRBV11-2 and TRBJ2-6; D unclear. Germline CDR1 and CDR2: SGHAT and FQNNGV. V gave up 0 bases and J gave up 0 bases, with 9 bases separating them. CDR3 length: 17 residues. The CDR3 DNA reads TGTGCCAGCAGCTTAGAAGGCCGGCTCTCTGGGGCCAACGTCCTGACTTTC. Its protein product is CASSLEGRLSGANVLTF. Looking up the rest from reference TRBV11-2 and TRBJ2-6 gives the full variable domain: EAGVAQSPRYKIIEKRQSVAFWCNPISGHATLYWYQQILGQGPKLLIQFQNNGVVDDSQLPKDRFSAERLKGVDSTLKIQPAKLEDSAVYLCASSLEGRLSGANVLTFGAGSRLTVL.

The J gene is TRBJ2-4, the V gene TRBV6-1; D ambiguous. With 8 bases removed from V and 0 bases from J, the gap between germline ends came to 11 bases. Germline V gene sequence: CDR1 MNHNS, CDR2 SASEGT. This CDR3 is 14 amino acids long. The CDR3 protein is CASWAALAKNIQYF. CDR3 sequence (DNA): TGTGCCAGCTGGGCAGCTCTAGCCAAAAACATTCAGTACTTC.

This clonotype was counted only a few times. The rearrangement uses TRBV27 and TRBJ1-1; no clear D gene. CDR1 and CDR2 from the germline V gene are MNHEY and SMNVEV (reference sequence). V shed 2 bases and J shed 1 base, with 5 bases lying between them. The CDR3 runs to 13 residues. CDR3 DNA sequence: TGTGCCAGCAGTTTACGGGGGAACACTGAAGCTTTCTTT. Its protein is CASSLRGNTEAFF.

DNA of the CDR3: TGTGCCAGCAGAAGACTAGCGGGACCCTACAATGAGCAGTTCTTC. Protein: CASRRLAGPYNEQFF. The chain joins TRBV2 to TRBJ2-1, with 11 bases identical to TRBD2. V shed 6 bases and J 2 bases; nucleotides not matched to a gene: 3. This CDR3 spans 15 amino acids. The V gene's germline CDR1 is SNHLY and CDR2 FYNNEI. Together with reference TRBV2 and TRBJ2-1, the CDR3 gives the full variable domain: EPEVTQTPSHQVTQMGQEVILRCVPISNHLYFYWYRQILGQKVEFLVSFYNNEISEKSEIFDDQFSVERPDGSNFTLKIRSTKLEDSAMYFCASRRLAGPYNEQFFGPGTRLTVL.

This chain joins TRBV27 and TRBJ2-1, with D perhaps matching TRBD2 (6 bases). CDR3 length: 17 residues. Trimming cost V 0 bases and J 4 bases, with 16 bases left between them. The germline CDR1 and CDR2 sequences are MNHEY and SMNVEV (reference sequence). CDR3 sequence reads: CASSLSPGLGDYNEQFF. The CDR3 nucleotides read TGTGCCAGCAGTTTATCCCCGGGACTGGGCGATTACAATGAGCAGTTCTTC.

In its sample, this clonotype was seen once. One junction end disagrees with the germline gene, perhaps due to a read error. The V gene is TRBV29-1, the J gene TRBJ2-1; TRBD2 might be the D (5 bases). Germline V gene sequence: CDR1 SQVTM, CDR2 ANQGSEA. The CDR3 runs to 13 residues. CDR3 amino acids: CSVEGGEVWEQFF. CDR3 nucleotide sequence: TGCAGCGTTGAAGGTGGGGAAGTCTGGGAGCAGTTCTTT.

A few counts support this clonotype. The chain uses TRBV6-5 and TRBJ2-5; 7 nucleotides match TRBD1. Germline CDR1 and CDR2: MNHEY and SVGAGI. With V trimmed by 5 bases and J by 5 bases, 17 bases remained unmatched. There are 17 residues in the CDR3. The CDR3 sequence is CASSKTGKWVWPETQYF. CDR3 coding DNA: TGTGCCAGCAGTAAGACAGGGAAGTGGGTCTGGCCCGAGACCCAGTACTTC.

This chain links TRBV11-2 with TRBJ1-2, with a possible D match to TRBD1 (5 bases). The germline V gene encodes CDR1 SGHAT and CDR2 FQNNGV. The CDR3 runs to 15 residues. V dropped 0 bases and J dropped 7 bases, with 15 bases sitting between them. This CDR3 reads CASSLDLVGAAGYTF. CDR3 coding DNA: TGTGCCAGCAGCTTAGATTTGGTCGGGGCCGCTGGCTACACCTTC.

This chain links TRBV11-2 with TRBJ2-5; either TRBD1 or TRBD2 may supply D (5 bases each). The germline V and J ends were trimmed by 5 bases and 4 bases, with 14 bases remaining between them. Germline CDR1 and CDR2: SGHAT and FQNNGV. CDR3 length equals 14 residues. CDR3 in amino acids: CASSPSWDAETQYF. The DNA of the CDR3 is TGTGCCAGCAGCCCCTCCTGGGACGCAGAGACCCAGTACTTC.